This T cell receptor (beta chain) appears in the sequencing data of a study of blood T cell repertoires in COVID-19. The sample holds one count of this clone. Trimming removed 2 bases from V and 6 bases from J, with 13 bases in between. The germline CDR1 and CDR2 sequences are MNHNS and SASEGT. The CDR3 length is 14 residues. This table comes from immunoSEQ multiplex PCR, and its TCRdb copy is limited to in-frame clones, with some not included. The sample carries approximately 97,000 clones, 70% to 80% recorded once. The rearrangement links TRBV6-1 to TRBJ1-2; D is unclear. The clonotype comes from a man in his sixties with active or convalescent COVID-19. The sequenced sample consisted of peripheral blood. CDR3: CASSELRGRDGYTF. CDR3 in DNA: TGTGCCAGCAGTGAACTTCGGGGTCGGGATGGCTACACCTTC.